This T cell receptor beta chain derives from a study of T cell repertoires in cytomegalovirus infection. In the study overall: Recently described HLA-C-restricted plus well-studied HLA-B-restricted CMV epitopes were used. An indication of both CMV infection and matching HLA type came from public TCR beta signatures.

In the case of this clonotype: Its specificity is not known.

This CDR3 comprises 14 residues. Germline assignment: CDR1 LNHDA and CDR2 SQIVND (reference sequence). V was pared by 3 bases and J by 3 bases, with 11 bases between. MiXCR, run by TCRdb on the reads, gives a single entry per CDR3 protein. The data contain approximately 310,000 distinct CDR3 sequences, 25% of them singletons. Study findings and constraints: The ex vivo response was dominated by HLA-C-restricted CMV-specific TCR beta clonotypes.

V usage is TRBV19 and J usage is TRBJ1-2; D is possibly TRBD1 (6 bases). The sequence was collected from a human donor in good health (CMV status not recorded). Some clones in this sample may be carry-over from other donors' samples. The starting material was cultured PBMCs, obtained from culture after CMV antigen stimulation. The CDR3 reads CASSIPDSYYGYTF. CDR3 DNA sequence: TGTGCCAGTAGTATCCCGGACAGCTACTATGGCTACACCTTC.